Shown below are 9 T cell receptor beta chains from a single sample sequenced in a study of vaccination and CD4 T cells after COVID-19. Treatment defined: approximately 10-day PBMC culture with coronavirus spike peptide pools or control peptides (ViraFEST assay). The assay that was used to sequence DNA from cultured CD4+ T cells was the Oncomine TCR Beta short-read assay. Each CDR3 protein is one row after TCRdb ran MiXCR on the PCR reads. The table includes nearly 20,000 distinct CDR3 sequences, approximately 44% detected once. Their specific antigens are unknown. The sample in question was CD4+ T cells from blood, cultured in vitro, obtained after SARS-CoV-2 vaccination. These receptor sequences come from a human donor who had recovered from COVID-19.

The chain has TRBV20-1 and TRBJ2-7, with a weak D call TRBD2 (6 bases). Germline V gives CDR1 DFQATT, CDR2 SNEGSKA (reference sequence). V was trimmed by 6 bases and J by 1 base, leaving 19 bases between them. The CDR3 is made up of 15 amino acids. The chain's CDR3 is CSASTSFLSSYEQYF. Written as DNA, the CDR3 is TGCAGTGCCAGTACTAGCTTCCTATCTTCCTACGAGCAGTACTTC.

This chain uses TRBV7-8 with TRBJ1-5, with no clear D. This CDR3 has 14 residues. In germline, CDR1 is SGHVS, CDR2 FQNEAQ. V lost 5 bases, J lost 3 bases, and 11 bases lay in between. CDR3: CASSPDYLNQPQHF. CDR3 bases: TGTGCCAGCAGCCCCGATTATCTCAATCAGCCCCAGCATTTT.

This chain connects TRBV6-5 to TRBJ2-5; the D gene is possibly TRBD1 (5 bases). The V end was cut by 4 bases, the J end by 5 bases, with 11 bases between. The germline gives CDR1 MNHEY, CDR2 SVGAGI. CDR3 length: 13 residues. CDR3 coding DNA: TGTGCCAGCAGTTTACAGCCAGGGGAGACCCAGTACTTC. Translating gives CASSLQPGETQYF.

Comments on this clonotype: Relative to the germline gene, one junction end is altered; a read error may explain this. The V and J genes are TRBV6-5 and TRBJ2-1; 8 nucleotides agree with TRBD2. Germline CDR1 reads MNHEY; CDR2 reads SVGAGI. There are 16 residues in the CDR3. DNA of the CDR3: TGTGCCAGCAGTAACTCTAGCGGGTACTCCTACAATGAGCAGTTCTTC. This codes for CASSNSSGYSYNEQFF.

The chain uses TRBV7-6 and TRBJ2-3; D uncertain. Trimming pared 5 bases from V and 1 base from J, leaving 13 bases between. Germline assignment: CDR1 SGHVS and CDR2 FNYEAQ. The CDR3 sequence is 15 residues long. Written as DNA, the CDR3 is TGTGCCAGCAGCCGTCCGGTCTCGGGCACAGATACGCAGTATTTT. As protein: CASSRPVSGTDTQYF.

The chain recombines TRBV30 with TRBJ2-5; D gene uncertain. The V and J ends lost 6 bases and 8 bases respectively, with 19 bases between them. Germline assignment: CDR1 GTSNPN and CDR2 SVGIG (reference sequence). The CDR3 length is 13 residues. The CDR3 DNA reads as TGTGCCTGTACCGAGACGCAGAGAGGAACCCAGTACTTC. This codes for CACTETQRGTQYF.

V is TRBV6-1 and J is TRBJ2-1; 9 nucleotides match TRBD2. The CDR3 runs to 15 residues. Germline V lookup: CDR1 MNHNS, CDR2 SASEGT. The ends lost 4 bases at V and 5 bases at J; junction bases unmatched: 6. Here the CDR3 DNA reads TGTGCCAGCAGTGGGGTAGCGGGAGTCAACAATGAGCAGTTCTTC. It encodes CASSGVAGVNNEQFF.

The chain employs TRBV7-2 and TRBJ1-2; 7 nucleotides align to TRBD1. V was pared by 5 bases and J by 7 bases, with 22 bases of the junction left unmatched. This CDR3 contains 18 residues. Germline-derived CDR1 and CDR2 are SGHTA and FQGNSA. CDR3 region: CASSPTPTGTVALGGYTF. The CDR3 DNA reads as TGTGCCAGCAGCCCGACTCCGACAGGGACTGTGGCTCTTGGTGGCTACACCTTC.

This chain uses TRBV20-1 with TRBJ2-3; no reliable D call. The CDR3 length is 11 residues. Trimming cost V 3 bases and J 6 bases, with 7 bases left between them. Germline V gene lookup returns CDR1 DFQATT and CDR2 SNEGSKA (reference sequence). The CDR3 bases are TGCAGTGCTAGTTCCGAGGATACGCAGTATTTT. Protein product: CSASSEDTQYF.